A single sample is the source of the 29 T cell receptor beta chains below, sequenced in a study of T cells in Graves' hyperthyroidism and ophthalmopathy. The TCR beta CDR3 regions underwent amplification using RNA transcripts as the source. The HTBI primer set was used in a first-round RT-PCR of the TCR CDR3. TCRdb reprocessed the multiplex PCR reads with MiXCR, giving one entry per CDR3 protein. The data contain around 350,000 distinct CDR3 sequences, approximately 15% of them seen just once; the ten biggest clones take up about 18%. The specimen was blood. These receptors were taken from a woman aged 30 to 39 with Graves' ophthalmopathy.

The rearrangement joins TRBV9 to TRBJ2-2; D ambiguous. The germline V gene has CDR1 SGDLS and CDR2 YYNGEE. Trimming cost V 0 bases and J 3 bases, with 6 bases left between them. The CDR3 contains 14 residues. The CDR3 region is CASSVGPDTGELFF. For the CDR3, the DNA is TGTGCCAGCAGCGTAGGTCCGGACACCGGGGAGCTGTTTTTT.

This clonotype was detected many times. In DNA, the CDR3 is TGTGCCAGCAGTGGCCAGACAGGGGGCGCCCCAGATACGCAGTATTTT. Protein sequence: CASSGQTGGAPDTQYF. The chain carries TRBV28 and TRBJ2-3; 10 nucleotides line up with TRBD1. The J segment lost 4 bases and the V segment lost 5 bases, leaving 9 bases of the junction unmatched. The length of the CDR3 is 16 residues. From germline, CDR1 is MDHEN and CDR2 SYDVKM.

The chain has TRBV7-8 and TRBJ2-2; possible D gene TRBD2, 6 bases. The V and J ends lost 5 bases and 7 bases respectively, with 20 bases between them. The CDR3 loop spans 16 amino acids. CDR1 and CDR2 (germline): SGHVS, FQNEAQ. CDR3 DNA: TGTGCCAGCAGCGACAGAAGGGGACTTACCTACGGGGAGCTGTTTTTT. It translates to CASSDRRGLTYGELFF.

The chain employs TRBV10-3 and TRBJ2-1; D is uncertain. Germline CDR1 ENHRY, CDR2 SYGVKD. The CDR3 runs to 15 residues. V lost 3 bases and J 0 bases, leaving 9 bases between the germline ends. CDR3 bases: TGTGCCATCAGTGAAGGGATTTCCTCCTACAATGAGCAGTTCTTC. Its translation is CAISEGISSYNEQFF.

In this sample, this clonotype turned up many times. V gene TRBV7-8 combines with J gene TRBJ2-5; D remains ambiguous. The CDR3 is made up of 14 amino acids. V was shortened by 2 bases and J by 0 bases, with 7 bases between the two germline ends. Germline V gene data show CDR1 as SGHVS and CDR2 as FQNEAQ. DNA of the CDR3: TGTGCCAGCAGCTTATCAGGACACCAAGAGACCCAGTACTTC. Translated: CASSLSGHQETQYF.

This clonotype was picked up many times. The CDR3 spells CASSLGDAAIQPEAFF. The DNA of the CDR3 is TGTGCCAGCAGCTTAGGGGACGCGGCTATTCAACCTGAAGCTTTCTTT. This chain connects TRBV7-8 to TRBJ1-1, with D possibly matching TRBD1 (5 bases). This CDR3 contains 16 residues. Germline lookup yields CDR1 SGHVS and CDR2 FQNEAQ. Deletions cut 1 base from V and 6 bases from J, with 18 bases between.

The chain links TRBV7-9 to TRBJ1-5, with TRBD1 as a possible D gene (5 bases). The V end was cut by 7 bases, the J end by 3 bases, with 13 bases between. The V gene's germline CDR1 is SEHNR and CDR2 FQNEAQ (reference sequence). The CDR3 is 14 amino acids. The CDR3 loop is CASIGAKVNQPQHF. CDR3 in DNA: TGTGCCAGCATTGGGGCGAAGGTCAATCAGCCCCAGCATTTT. The full variable domain, its missing parts supplied by reference TRBV7-9 and TRBJ1-5, is DTGVSQNPRHKITKRGQNVTFRCDPISEHNRLYWYRQTLGQGPEFLTYFQNEAQLEKSRLLSDRFSAERPKGSFSTLEIQRTEQGDSAMYLCASIGAKVNQPQHFGDGTRLSIL.

The sample holds many counts of this clonotype. The chain is built from TRBV28 and TRBJ2-1; D is unresolved. The CDR3 runs to 10 residues. V lost 3 bases and J lost 8, with 2 bases in between. Germline V lookup: CDR1 MDHEN, CDR2 SYDVKM. The CDR3 sequence: CASSFHEQFF. Written as DNA, the CDR3 is TGTGCCAGCAGTTTTCATGAGCAGTTCTTC. Full variable domain (rest looked up from reference TRBV28 and TRBJ2-1): DVKVTQSSRYLVKRTGEKVFLECVQDMDHENMFWYRQDPGLGLRLIYFSYDVKMKEKGDIPEGYSVSREKKERFSLILESASTNQTSMYLCASSFHEQFFGPGTRLTVL.

This clonotype has at least ten counts. The chain combines TRBV28 with TRBJ2-1; D call uncertain. Trimming removed 5 bases from V and 5 bases from J, with 16 bases in between. This CDR3 has 15 residues. Germline CDR1 reads MDHEN; CDR2 reads SYDVKM. CDR3 residues: CASSHVSTSHNEQFF. The CDR3 DNA reads TGTGCCAGCAGTCATGTATCCACTTCGCACAATGAGCAGTTCTTC. Drawing the rest from reference TRBV28 and TRBJ2-1, the complete variable domain is DVKVTQSSRYLVKRTGEKVFLECVQDMDHENMFWYRQDPGLGLRLIYFSYDVKMKEKGDIPEGYSVSREKKERFSLILESASTNQTSMYLCASSHVSTSHNEQFFGPGTRLTVL.

This clonotype was recorded at least ten times. This sequence joins TRBV28 and TRBJ2-1, with a possible D match to TRBD1 (6 bases). CDR3 size: 12 residues. V shed 4 bases and J shed 7 bases, with 8 bases lying between them. Germline V gene data show CDR1 as MDHEN and CDR2 as SYDVKM. The CDR3 nucleotides are TGTGCCAGCAGTTACAGGGAAAATGAGCAGTTCTTC. The encoded protein is CASSYRENEQFF.

V gene TRBV20-1 combines with J gene TRBJ2-7; 8 bases line up with TRBD2. The germline CDR1 and CDR2 sequences are DFQATT and SNEGSKA (reference sequence). The ends lost 3 bases at V and 7 bases at J; junction bases unmatched: 8. This CDR3 is 13 amino acids long. The DNA of the CDR3 is TGCAGTGCTAGCGGGGCGGGAGGCCGGGAGCAGTACTTC. The encoded protein is CSASGAGGREQYF.

This clonotype was counted between two and nine times. The genes are TRBV11-2 and TRBJ1-1, with unresolved D. From germline, CDR1 is SGHAT and CDR2 FQNNGV. The CDR3 sequence is 11 residues long. V was pared by 2 bases and J by 10 bases, with 8 bases between. CDR3 nucleotides: TGTGCCAGCAGCTTATTGAGTAGAGCTTTCTTT. Encoded protein: CASSLLSRAFF.

This clonotype was observed at least ten times. V is TRBV6-1 and J is TRBJ1-6; D unclear. With 2 bases removed from V and 4 bases from J, the gap between germline ends came to 6 bases. The CDR3 spans 14 residues. CDR1 MNHNS and CDR2 SASEGT come from the germline V gene. CDR3 bases: TGTGCCAGCAGTGAACTGCCGTATAATTCACCCCTCCACTTT. Residues: CASSELPYNSPLHF.

This clonotype was observed at least ten times. As DNA, the CDR3 is TGTGCCAGCAGCCAAGGGACAGTCCGAGGAGATACGCAGTATTTT. It translates to CASSQGTVRGDTQYF. The chain links TRBV14 to TRBJ2-3, with a possible D match to TRBD1 (6 bases). Trimming shortened V by 1 base and J by 5 bases, and 13 bases separated the two germline ends. Germline V gene sequence: CDR1 SGHDN, CDR2 FVKESK. The length of the CDR3 is 15 residues.

Ten or more counts support this clonotype. This chain uses TRBV28 with TRBJ1-5; 7 bases are shared with TRBD1. Germline-derived CDR1 and CDR2 are MDHEN and SYDVKM. J gave up 0 bases and V 6 bases, and 8 bases lay outside the gene matches. The CDR3 runs to 16 residues. CDR3 bases: TGTGCCAGCAGGCCAGGGACAGAGTATAGCAATCAGCCCCAGCATTTT. This encodes CASRPGTEYSNQPQHF.

This clonotype came up many times. V and J are TRBV13 and TRBJ2-7; possibly TRBD1 for D (7 bases). The length of the CDR3 is 14 residues. V was pared by 9 bases and J by 6 bases, with 21 bases between. The germline V gene has CDR1 PRHDT and CDR2 FYEKMQ (reference sequence). In DNA, the CDR3 is TGTGCCAGTACGCGAGGTGGAGGGGGCGCCGAGCAGTACTTC. Protein: CASTRGGGGAEQYF. The full variable domain, rest sourced from reference TRBV13 and TRBJ2-7, is AAGVIQSPRHLIKEKRETATLKCYPIPRHDTVYWYQQGPGQDPQFLISFYEKMQSDKGSIPDRFSAQQFSDYHSELNMSSLELGDSALYFCASTRGGGGAEQYFGPGTRLTVT.

This clonotype was recorded at least ten times. The chain's CDR3 is CASSLESHNEQFF. The CDR3 DNA reads as TGTGCCAGCAGCTTAGAGTCCCACAATGAGCAGTTCTTC. The chain uses TRBV11-2 and TRBJ2-1; no clear D. The CDR3 contains 13 residues. Germline V gives CDR1 SGHAT, CDR2 FQNNGV. Trimming took 0 bases from V and 5 from J, leaving 5 bases between them.

The chain employs TRBV24-1 and TRBJ1-1; possibly TRBD1 for D (5 bases). The V gene's germline CDR1 is KGHDR and CDR2 SFDVKD. CDR3 size: 12 residues. V lost 4 bases, J lost 5 bases, and 7 bases lay in between. The CDR3 here is CATSDSGTEAFF. For the CDR3, the DNA is TGTGCCACCAGTGACTCAGGGACTGAAGCTTTCTTT.

This clonotype was counted at least ten times. The chain employs TRBV2 and TRBJ1-2; D might be TRBD1 (5 bases). Germline values: CDR1 SNHLY, CDR2 FYNNEI. Trimming took 5 bases from V and 8 from J, leaving 18 bases between them. This CDR3 is 14 amino acids long. The CDR3 reads CASSRGEAAKGYTF. CDR3 nucleotide sequence: TGTGCCAGCAGTCGGGGGGAGGCCGCGAAGGGCTACACCTTC.

This clonotype was seen ten or more times. The V gene is TRBV18, the J gene TRBJ1-2; 7 nucleotides align to TRBD1. The CDR3 covers 16 residues. V shed 3 bases, J shed 0 bases, and the junction held 7 bases outside the gene matches. The V gene's germline CDR1 is KGHSH and CDR2 LQKENI. The CDR3 DNA reads TGTGCCAGCTCACCCGATGGACAGGAGACTAACTATGGCTACACCTTC. This codes for CASSPDGQETNYGYTF.

The chain joins TRBV7-2 to TRBJ1-6; D call uncertain. Trimming removed 5 bases at V and 11 bases at J, with 13 bases between. Germline CDR1 reads SGHTA; CDR2 reads FQGNSA. The CDR3 is 13 residues long. The CDR3 nucleotides read TGTGCCAGCAGCCCCACATCCCCCGCACCCCTCCACTTT. Translated: CASSPTSPAPLHF.

In its sample, this clonotype was seen a few times. This chain uses TRBV15 with TRBJ2-2, with TRBD1 identical over 8 bases. In germline, CDR1 is LNHNV, CDR2 YYDKDF (reference sequence). The ends lost 6 bases at V and 4 bases at J; junction bases unmatched: 19. This CDR3 comprises 19 residues. The CDR3 coding sequence is TGTGCCACCAGTGGGGCGCTGTTGAGGACAGGGCGACTCACCGGGGAGCTGTTTTTT. The encoded protein is CATSGALLRTGRLTGELFF.

The table lists this clonotype with a few counts. A junction boundary mismatches the germline segment, possibly from a read error. V usage is TRBV6-1 and J usage is TRBJ1-2; D is perhaps TRBD1 (6 bases). This CDR3 is built from 14 residues. Germline assignment: CDR1 MNHNS and CDR2 SASEGT. CDR3 nucleotide sequence: TGTGCCAGCAGGAAGGGGGTTCCGGACTATGACTACACCTTC. It translates to CASRKGVPDYDYTF.

Worth noting for this clonotype: A much more abundant neighbour one base away suggests this may be a read error. The chain employs TRBV27 and TRBJ1-5, with D perhaps matching TRBD1 (6 bases). The CDR3 runs to 14 residues. Germline-derived CDR1 and CDR2 are MNHEY and SMNVEV (reference sequence). V was clipped by 6 bases and J by 6 bases, with 15 bases between them. The CDR3 region is CASRQRGDGQPQHF. CDR3 DNA: TGTGCCAGCAGGCAAAGGGGGGACGGTCAGCCCCAGCATTTT.

Concerning this clonotype: A single base separates this from a much larger clone, so it may be a read error. Written as DNA, the CDR3 is TGTGCCATCAGCGGGACAGGGGGCCCCTACGAGCAGTACTTC. Its protein product is CAISGTGGPYEQYF. V gene TRBV10-3 combines with J gene TRBJ2-7; TRBD1 agrees at 12 bases. The V segment lost 6 bases and the J segment 2 bases; nucleotides outside the gene matches: 2. CDR3 length: 14 residues. Germline CDR1 is ENHRY and CDR2 is SYGVKD.

This clonotype was picked up a small number of times. V usage is TRBV9 and J usage is TRBJ2-2; 7 bases align to TRBD1. The CDR3 has 17 amino acids. Germline CDR1 SGDLS, CDR2 YYNGEE. The V segment lost 2 bases and the J segment 0 bases; nucleotides outside the gene matches: 7. Here the CDR3 reads CASSVRDQGANTGELFF. For the CDR3, the DNA is TGTGCCAGCAGCGTGAGGGATCAGGGGGCGAACACCGGGGAGCTGTTTTTT.

This clonotype was picked up a small number of times. The gene calls are TRBV24-1 and TRBJ2-2; D ambiguous. Trimming left V 1 base short and J 1 base short, with 9 bases between. In germline, CDR1 is KGHDR, CDR2 SFDVKD. The CDR3 totals 16 residues. The CDR3 loop is CATSDFGRRNTGELFF. In DNA, the CDR3 is TGTGCCACCAGTGATTTCGGACGGAGGAACACCGGGGAGCTGTTTTTT.

The chain is built from TRBV20-1 and TRBJ2-3; the match to TRBD2 covers 11 bases. With 4 bases clipped from V and 8 bases from J, the junction kept 5 bases outside the gene matches. The CDR3 extends over 13 amino acids. CDR1 is DFQATT and CDR2 is SNEGSKA in the germline V gene (reference sequence). In nucleotides, the CDR3 is TGCAGTGCTATTAGCGGGGGGGGGGGTACGCAGTATTTT. Its translation is CSAISGGGGTQYF.

This clonotype was detected ten times or more. The rearrangement links TRBV7-9 to TRBJ2-7; 9 bases match TRBD2. CDR1 is SEHNR, CDR2 FQNEAQ, per germline (reference sequence). The ends lost 3 bases at V and 2 bases at J; junction bases unmatched: 5. CDR3 length: 15 residues. Written as DNA, the CDR3 is TGTGCCAGCAGCTTCCTGACTAGCGGAGCCTACGAGCAGTACTTC. Translation gives CASSFLTSGAYEQYF.